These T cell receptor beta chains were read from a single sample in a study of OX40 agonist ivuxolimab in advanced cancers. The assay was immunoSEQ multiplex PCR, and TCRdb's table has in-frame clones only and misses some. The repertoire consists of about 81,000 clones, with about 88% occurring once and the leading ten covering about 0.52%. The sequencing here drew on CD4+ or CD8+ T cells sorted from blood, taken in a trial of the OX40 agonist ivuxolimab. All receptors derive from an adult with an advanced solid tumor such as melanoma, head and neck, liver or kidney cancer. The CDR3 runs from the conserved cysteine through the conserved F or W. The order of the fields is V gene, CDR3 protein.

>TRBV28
CASKDRVSGNSPLHF
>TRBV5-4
CASSFSRVNYGYTF
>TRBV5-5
CASRGTANYGYTF
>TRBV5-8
CASSRSLARGYTF
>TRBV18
CASSTTTGENTEAFF
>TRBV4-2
CASMNPDATNEKLFF
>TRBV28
CATSGTGGSASTDTQYF
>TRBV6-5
CASSYQTGVGYEQYF
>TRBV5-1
CASSLNRGLTEAFF
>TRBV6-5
CASRQGRGNTEAFF
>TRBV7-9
CASSLRQTPYEQYF
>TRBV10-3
CATRGQGDQPQHF
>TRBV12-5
CASGLDLAGGDTGELFF
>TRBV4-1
CASSETGEQYF
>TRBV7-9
CASSSRQGNEKLFF
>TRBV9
CASTGTGSGNTIYF
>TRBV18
CASSPYGGERGYGYTF
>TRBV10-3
CAIRADRTGELFF
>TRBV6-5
CASSRGAQETQYF
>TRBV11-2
CASRETGEDEQYF
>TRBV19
CASSSPDRGVYEQYF
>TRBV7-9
CASRGGNTEAFF
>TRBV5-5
CASSLQRERNSPLHF
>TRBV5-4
CASSPLRQGPTDTQYF
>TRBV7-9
CASSLVGTDTQYF
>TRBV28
CASSPEWKNTEAFF
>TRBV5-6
CASSWTGARDTGELFF
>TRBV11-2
CASSLGTGGSGYTF
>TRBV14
CASSRGLQETQYF
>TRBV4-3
CASSQGGQPRAGELFF
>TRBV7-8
CASSLGVRQETQYF
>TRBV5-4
CASSPRPTEAFF
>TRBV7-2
CASSPEWPGDGYTF
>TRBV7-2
CASSLRHQETQYF
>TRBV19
CASSGNTIYF
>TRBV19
CASSPDSRNEQYF
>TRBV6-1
CASSERDSHYGYTF
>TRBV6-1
CASTRGDRDTQYF
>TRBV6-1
CASSGDRGRGQYF
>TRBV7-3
CASSLDSTSHEQFF
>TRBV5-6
CASSFFSSETQYF
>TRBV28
CATTDRDEQYF
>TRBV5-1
CASSDLRGTDTQYF
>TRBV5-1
CASGQGALWGQETQYF
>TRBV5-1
CASSLTSAGGANIQYF
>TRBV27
CASSLTVYTEAFF
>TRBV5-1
CASSLVGLARYNEQFF
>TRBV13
CASSSMSNYGYTF
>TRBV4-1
CASSQVGSVITGELFF